A single sample gave rise to the 20 T cell receptor beta chains below, sequenced in a study of T cells expressing NK-cell markers. TCRdb reprocessed the 5' RACE reads and reports one entry per CDR3 protein, with no DNA. The repertoire table contains 450,000 to 600,000 distinct CDR3 sequences. Sequences were obtained from blood T cells: a sorted CD56 or NKG2C T cell subset, CD4+ or CD8+ T cells, or bulk PBMC T cells (not recorded which). These receptors were collected from a man younger than 35 in good health.

The chain carries TRBV12-3 or TRBV12-4 and TRBJ2-1; as DNA is missing, the TRBD2 call by TCRdb cannot be tested. The CDR3 spans 17 residues. This CDR3 is CASSYGTSGLGLSEQFF.

The chain has TRBV7-6 and TRBJ1-5; as DNA is missing, the TRBD1 call by TCRdb cannot be tested. The germline V gene encodes CDR1 SGHVS and CDR2 FNYEAQ. CDR3 length: 16 residues. CDR3 in amino acids: CASSSEPRPDHQPQHF.

The chain recombines TRBV11-2 with TRBJ2-3. The CDR3 spans 15 residues. CDR1 SGHAT and CDR2 FQNNGV come from the germline V gene. The CDR3 reads CASSASTRIGDTQYF. Full variable domain (outside the CDR3, taken from reference TRBV11-2 and TRBJ2-3): EAGVAQSPRYKIIEKRQSVAFWCNPISGHATLYWYQQILGQGPKLLIQFQNNGVVDDSQLPKDRFSAERLKGVDSTLKIQPAKLEDSAVYLCASSASTRIGDTQYFGPGTRLTVL.

V usage is TRBV10-2 and J usage is TRBJ2-3; TCRdb names TRBD1, which stays unverified in the absence of DNA. The CDR3 runs 15 residues. CDR1 and CDR2 from the germline V gene are WSHSY and SAAADI. The CDR3 spells CASSRDKSSTDTQYF.

The gene calls are TRBV11-2 and TRBJ2-3. This CDR3 is 13 amino acids long. Germline CDR1 and CDR2: SGHAT and FQNNGV. The CDR3 sequence is CASSLLRADTQYF.

The chain carries TRBV24-1 and TRBJ1-6; with no DNA, the TCRdb D assignment of TRBD1 cannot be verified. The CDR3 is 13 residues long. Germline V lookup: CDR1 KGHDR, CDR2 SFDVKD. The CDR3 here is CATRGQENSPLHF.

The chain links TRBV15 to TRBJ2-3. Germline V CDR1 and CDR2: LNHNV, YYDKDF (reference sequence). The CDR3 loop spans 15 amino acids. The CDR3 spells CATSRAVPSTDTQYF.

The V and J genes are TRBV7-6 and TRBJ2-7; lacking DNA, the TRBD1 call made by TCRdb goes unchecked. This CDR3 contains 17 residues. In germline, CDR1 is SGHVS, CDR2 FNYEAQ. This chain's CDR3 is CASSSSSRGTYHYEQYF.

The rearrangement joins TRBV25-1 to TRBJ2-1; the TRBD1 assignment by TCRdb is unverifiable without DNA. Looked up from germline, CDR1 is MGHDK and CDR2 is SYGVNS. The CDR3 totals 16 residues. CDR3: CASSEFGTGWANEQFF.

The chain has TRBV7-8 and TRBJ1-2; TCRdb indicates TRBD1, and absent DNA this call remains unverified. The CDR3 runs to 14 residues. The germline V gene has CDR1 SGHVS and CDR2 FQNEAQ. The CDR3 here is CASSHSRERYGYTF.

This chain joins TRBV9 and TRBJ2-2; TCRdb picks TRBD1, but there is no DNA to check that call. CDR1 and CDR2 (germline): SGDLS, YYNGEE. This CDR3 has 14 amino acids. CDR3 protein: CASSATGNTGELFF.

V gene TRBV4-1 combines with J gene TRBJ2-5. CDR1 MGHRA and CDR2 YSYEKL come from the germline V gene. The CDR3 loop spans 13 amino acids. CDR3: CASSRLLQETQYF.

This sequence joins TRBV20-1 and TRBJ2-3; the TRBD2 assignment by TCRdb is unverifiable without DNA. The germline gives CDR1 DFQATT, CDR2 SNEGSKA (reference sequence). The CDR3 is 14 amino acids. CDR3 sequence: CSARDLLRVDTQYF.

This chain joins TRBV5-1 and TRBJ2-1; TCRdb's assignment of TRBD2 cannot be checked, as there is no DNA. The CDR3 consists of 14 residues. Germline V gives CDR1 SGHRS, CDR2 YFSETQ. The CDR3 loop reads CASSSGLNYNEQFF.

The gene calls are TRBV20-1 and TRBJ2-2; with no DNA, the TCRdb D assignment of TRBD2 cannot be verified. This CDR3 contains 17 residues. Germline V lookup: CDR1 DFQATT, CDR2 SNEGSKA (reference sequence). The CDR3 region is CSARATPSGSWTGELFF.

This rearrangement joins TRBV29-1 to TRBJ1-1; TCRdb calls TRBD1, which cannot be checked without DNA. Germline lookup yields CDR1 SQVTM and CDR2 ANQGSEA. This CDR3 has 13 residues. The CDR3 here is CSGGDEPNTEAFF. The whole variable domain, remainder taken from reference TRBV29-1 and TRBJ1-1, is SAVISQKPSRDICQRGTSLTIQCQVDSQVTMMFWYRQQPGQSLTLIATANQGSEATYESGFVIDKFPISRPNLTFSTLTVSNMSPEDSSIYLCSGGDEPNTEAFFGQGTRLTVV.

J is TRBJ1-1 and V is TRBV11-3; TCRdb lists TRBD1, though no DNA is available to test this call. The CDR3 consists of 15 residues. Germline V lookup: CDR1 SGHNT, CDR2 YENEEA. The CDR3 sequence: CASSLADRGGTEAFF.

The V gene is TRBV20-1, the J gene TRBJ1-5; TCRdb calls TRBD1, which cannot be checked without DNA. Germline V gene sequence: CDR1 DFQATT, CDR2 SNEGSKA (reference sequence). The CDR3 totals 15 residues. CDR3 in amino acids: CSAPPREGSNQPQHF.

V usage is TRBV11-3 and J usage is TRBJ1-5; TCRdb names TRBD1, which stays unverified in the absence of DNA. This CDR3 comprises 15 residues. CDR1 is SGHNT and CDR2 is YENEEA in the germline V gene. The CDR3 spells CASSLTGTGGEAQHF.

The chain combines TRBV29-1 with TRBJ2-1; TCRdb names TRBD2, which stays unverified in the absence of DNA. This CDR3 is built from 11 residues. Germline lookup yields CDR1 SQVTM and CDR2 ANQGSEA. The CDR3 reads CSVVFSDEQFF.